Below are 2 T cell receptor beta chains sequenced from a single sample in a study of blood T cell repertoires in COVID-19. Profiling relied on immunoSEQ multiplex PCR, and the TCRdb table lists in-frame clones only, not all of them. The repertoire consists of 110,000 to 150,000 clones, with approximately 86% occurring once and the leading ten covering around 5%. The specimen was peripheral blood. These receptors were obtained from a human donor in a cohort sampled during active COVID-19.

The chain joins TRBV7-9 to TRBJ1-6; 7 nucleotides align to TRBD1. V trimming: 5 bases; J trimming: 3 bases; junction bases outside the gene matches: 13. CDR1 and CDR2 from the germline V gene are SEHNR and FQNEAQ (reference sequence). This CDR3 has 18 amino acids. The CDR3 DNA reads TGTGCCAGCAGCCAGACAGGGATCTCTTTTTTCTATAATTCACCCCTCCACTTT. The encoded protein is CASSQTGISFFYNSPLHF.

The V and J genes are TRBV19 and TRBJ2-5; the D is unclear. V was shortened by 6 bases and J by 4 bases, with 9 bases between the two germline ends. The CDR3 runs 12 residues. Germline lookup yields CDR1 LNHDA and CDR2 SQIVND (reference sequence). The CDR3 protein is CASRSRGETQYF. The CDR3 bases are TGTGCCAGTAGATCAAGAGGAGAGACCCAGTACTTC.